The 25 T cell receptor beta chains given below trace back to one sample, sequenced in a study of blood T cell repertoires in COVID-19. The table came from immunoSEQ multiplex PCR; TCRdb's copy has only in-frame clones and leaves some out. Of about 210,000 clones detected, more than 75% appear once; the ten largest clones hold roughly 4.3%. Sequences were obtained from PBMCs or T cells enriched from blood (not recorded which). Receptors originate from a man aged 30-40 years with acute COVID-19.

The V and J genes are TRBV6-5 and TRBJ1-5, with TRBD1 identical over 11 bases. This CDR3 contains 15 residues. V was pared by 6 bases and J by 5 bases, with 6 bases of the junction left unmatched. In germline, CDR1 is MNHEY, CDR2 SVGAGI. This CDR3 reads CASRIRTGGHQPQHF. The CDR3 DNA sequence: TGTGCCAGCAGAATAAGGACAGGGGGCCATCAGCCCCAGCATTTT.

The V gene is TRBV18, the J gene TRBJ2-3; D is perhaps TRBD1 (5 bases). From germline, CDR1 is KGHSH and CDR2 LQKENI. V was cut by 3 bases and J by 3 bases, with 13 bases left in between. The CDR3 totals 15 residues. CDR3 region: CASSPREGVTDTQYF. The CDR3 region has the DNA TGTGCCAGCTCACCTCGAGAAGGGGTAACAGATACGCAGTATTTT.

This chain links TRBV19 with TRBJ1-2; D gene uncertain. Trimming shortened V by 10 bases and J by 8 bases, and 14 bases separated the two germline ends. CDR1 is LNHDA and CDR2 is SQIVND in the germline V gene (reference sequence). The CDR3 extends over 11 amino acids. CDR3 amino acids: CATIGWVGYTF. The CDR3 DNA reads TGTGCCACCATCGGGTGGGTCGGCTACACCTTC.

The rearrangement joins TRBV27 to TRBJ1-5, with a weak D call TRBD1 (5 bases). CDR1 is MNHEY, CDR2 SMNVEV, per germline (reference sequence). The CDR3 runs to 14 residues. Trimming shortened V by 8 bases and J by 2 bases, and 13 bases separated the two germline ends. The CDR3 spells CASAFLGGNQPQHF. The CDR3 DNA reads as TGTGCCAGCGCGTTTTTAGGGGGCAATCAGCCCCAGCATTTT.

V is TRBV6-5 and J is TRBJ1-1, with D perhaps matching TRBD1 (5 bases). Trimming removed 10 bases from V and 2 bases from J, with 20 bases in between. The V gene's germline CDR1 is MNHEY and CDR2 SVGAGI. This CDR3 has 15 residues. CDR3 sequence: CATEEGLFINTEAFF. In nucleotides, the CDR3 is TGTGCCACCGAGGAGGGGTTGTTCATCAACACTGAAGCTTTCTTT.

V is TRBV11-3 and J is TRBJ2-2; tentative D call: TRBD2 (6 bases). From germline, CDR1 is SGHNT and CDR2 YENEEA. The CDR3 is made up of 16 amino acids. Trimming took 4 bases from V and 0 from J, leaving 12 bases between them. DNA of the CDR3: TGTGCCAGCAGCTCCTTCGGGGGTCCGAACACCGGGGAGCTGTTTTTT. Protein product: CASSSFGGPNTGELFF.

This chain links TRBV27 with TRBJ1-1; D call uncertain. CDR1 MNHEY and CDR2 SMNVEV come from the germline V gene (reference sequence). V gave up 6 bases and J gave up 0 bases, with 8 bases separating them. This CDR3 spans 13 amino acids. DNA for the CDR3: TGTGCCAGCAGGAAGCTCATGAACACTGAAGCTTTCTTT. It encodes CASRKLMNTEAFF.

The chain uses TRBV13 and TRBJ2-7; TRBD1 agrees at 7 bases. CDR3 size: 13 residues. From germline, CDR1 is PRHDT and CDR2 FYEKMQ (reference sequence). Germline trimming cut 3 bases from V and 6 bases from J; bases unmatched to any gene: 5. The CDR3 coding sequence is TGTGCCAGCAGCTTGTATACAGGGGCCGAGCAGTACTTC. Translating gives CASSLYTGAEQYF.

Only one count was recorded for this clone. The rearrangement joins TRBV28 to TRBJ1-5; 7 nucleotides match TRBD1. The V segment lost 6 bases and the J segment 2 bases; nucleotides outside the gene matches: 7. CDR1 and CDR2 (germline): MDHEN, SYDVKM. This CDR3 has 15 residues. CDR3 loop: CASRVYGTGNQPQHF. The CDR3 DNA reads TGTGCCAGCAGGGTCTACGGGACAGGCAATCAGCCCCAGCATTTT.

This clone was detected ten times or more. The rearrangement links TRBV9 to TRBJ2-1, with TRBD2 identical over 9 bases. Per germline, CDR1 SGDLS and CDR2 YYNGEE. Trimming cost V 4 bases and J 7 bases; bases outside gene matches: 9. CDR3 size: 15 residues. CDR3 residues: CASSPGLAILNEQFF. The CDR3 DNA reads TGTGCCAGCAGCCCGGGACTAGCTATTTTAAATGAGCAGTTCTTC. Based on the CDR3 plus reference TRBV9 and TRBJ2-1, the full variable domain is DSGVTQTPKHLITATGQRVTLRCSPRSGDLSVYWYQQSLDQGLQFLIQYYNGEERAKGNILERFSAQQFPDLHSELNLSSLELGDSALYFCASSPGLAILNEQFFGPGTRLTVL.

This chain connects TRBV30 to TRBJ1-6; TRBD1 might be the D (6 bases). The CDR3 has 13 residues. Trimming removed 4 bases from V and 9 bases from J, with 13 bases in between. The germline CDR1 and CDR2 sequences are GTSNPN and SVGIG (reference sequence). The CDR3 spells CAWNQGRGSPLHF. CDR3 nucleotides: TGTGCCTGGAACCAGGGGAGGGGTTCACCCCTCCACTTT. Drawing the rest from reference TRBV30 and TRBJ1-6, the complete variable domain is SQTIHQWPATLVQPVGSPLSLECTVEGTSNPNLYWYRQAAGRGLQLLFYSVGIGQISSEVPQNLSASRPQDRQFILSSKKLLLSDSGFYLCAWNQGRGSPLHFGNGTRLTVT.

The genes are TRBV27 and TRBJ2-1; possible D gene TRBD2, 5 bases. The CDR3 runs to 12 residues. Germline V gene lookup returns CDR1 MNHEY and CDR2 SMNVEV (reference sequence). V shed 3 bases and J shed 12 bases, with 12 bases lying between them. Here the CDR3 reads CASSFDRGAQFF. The DNA for the CDR3 is TGTGCCAGCAGTTTCGACCGGGGTGCGCAGTTCTTC.

The rearrangement links TRBV27 to TRBJ1-4; D gene unclear. Deletions cut 3 bases from V and 8 bases from J, with 13 bases between. The CDR3 consists of 14 residues. Germline loops: CDR1 MNHEY, CDR2 SMNVEV (reference sequence). The CDR3 region has the DNA TGTGCCAGCAGTTTTTCCCGGCGGAGGGAAAAACTGTTTTTT. Translating it yields CASSFSRRREKLFF. Full variable domain (missing parts from reference TRBV27 and TRBJ1-4): EAQVTQNPRYLITVTGKKLTVTCSQNMNHEYMSWYRQDPGLGLRQIYYSMNVEVTDKGDVPEGYKVSRKEKRNFPLILESPSPNQTSLYFCASSFSRRREKLFFGSGTQLSVL.

The genes are TRBV11-2 and TRBJ2-7, with 8 bases identical to TRBD1. Germline-derived CDR1 and CDR2 are SGHAT and FQNNGV. Losses at the gene ends were 5 bases for V and 1 base for J; bases not matched to a gene: 1. The CDR3 loop spans 13 amino acids. The CDR3 loop is CASSRTGSYEQYF. The DNA of the CDR3 is TGTGCCAGCAGCCGGACAGGGTCCTACGAGCAGTACTTC.

The rearrangement joins TRBV5-5 to TRBJ1-5; D might be TRBD1 (6 bases). Germline V gene lookup returns CDR1 SGHKS and CDR2 YYEKEE (reference sequence). The CDR3 is 15 residues long. Trimming cost V 2 bases and J 7 bases, with 16 bases left between them. CDR3 sequence (DNA): TGTGCCAGCAGCTTTGGGACAACGGTGGGGCAGCCCCAGCATTTT. As protein: CASSFGTTVGQPQHF.

The rearrangement joins TRBV9 to TRBJ1-5, with TRBD1 matching 9 bases. V shed 4 bases, J shed 3 bases, and the junction held 5 bases outside the gene matches. The CDR3 loop spans 15 amino acids. The germline V gene encodes CDR1 SGDLS and CDR2 YYNGEE. In DNA, the CDR3 is TGTGCCAGCAGCCCAACAGGGGGCCCCAATCAGCCCCAGCATTTT. This gives the protein CASSPTGGPNQPQHF.

The rearrangement uses TRBV19 and TRBJ1-5; TRBD1 might be the D (6 bases). Germline V CDR1 and CDR2: LNHDA, SQIVND (reference sequence). The CDR3 is 18 residues long. Trimming stripped 4 bases from V and 2 bases from J, with 21 bases between. The CDR3 sequence is CASSKDNTGSKRNQPQHF. The CDR3 coding sequence is TGTGCCAGTAGTAAAGATAATACAGGGTCAAAGCGCAATCAGCCCCAGCATTTT. Combining the CDR3 with reference TRBV19 and TRBJ1-5 gives the whole variable domain DGGITQSPKYLFRKEGQNVTLSCEQNLNHDAMYWYRQDPGQGLRLIYYSQIVNDFQKGDIAEGYSVSREKKESFPLTVTSAQKNPTAFYLCASSKDNTGSKRNQPQHFGDGTRLSIL.

V and J are TRBV7-9 and TRBJ2-5; 8 nucleotides line up with TRBD1. This CDR3 spans 13 amino acids. The germline V gene has CDR1 SEHNR and CDR2 FQNEAQ (reference sequence). V shed 3 bases, J shed 5 bases, and the junction held 2 bases outside the gene matches. CDR3 residues: CASSLTGVETQYF. CDR3 coding DNA: TGTGCCAGCAGCTTGACAGGGGTGGAGACCCAGTACTTC.

This clone has a single count. This chain uses TRBV13 with TRBJ1-4; 7 bases map to TRBD1. The ends lost 5 bases at V and 8 bases at J; junction bases unmatched: 5. Per germline, CDR1 PRHDT and CDR2 FYEKMQ (reference sequence). There are 13 residues in the CDR3. CDR3 sequence (DNA): TGTGCCAGCAGCCTCACAGGGGTCGAAAAACTGTTTTTT. Translating gives CASSLTGVEKLFF.

The V call is TRBV28, the J call TRBJ2-4; D call uncertain. This CDR3 has 14 residues. The germline V gene encodes CDR1 MDHEN and CDR2 SYDVKM. Trimming shortened V by 1 base and J by 11 bases, and 15 bases separated the two germline ends. Here the CDR3 reads CASSLYSSLEVQYF. In nucleotides, the CDR3 is TGTGCCAGCAGTTTATATTCCAGCTTAGAGGTTCAGTACTTC.

V is TRBV25-1 and J is TRBJ2-1; no clear D gene. This CDR3 is 12 amino acids long. V lost 2 bases to trimming and J lost 4 bases, with 3 bases between them. Germline V gives CDR1 MGHDK, CDR2 SYGVNS. The CDR3, as DNA: TGTGCCAGCAGTGAAGAGTACAATGAGCAGTTCTTC. Translated: CASSEEYNEQFF. The full variable domain, its missing parts supplied by reference TRBV25-1 and TRBJ2-1, is EADIYQTPRYLVIGTGKKITLECSQTMGHDKMYWYQQDPGMELHLIHYSYGVNSTEKGDLSSESTVSRIRTEHFPLTLESARPSHTSQYLCASSEEYNEQFFGPGTRLTVL.

J is TRBJ2-3 and V is TRBV7-9; D is possibly TRBD1 (5 bases). The CDR3 runs 14 residues. V shed 5 bases and J shed 3 bases, with 12 bases lying between them. Looked up from germline, CDR1 is SEHNR and CDR2 is FQNEAQ (reference sequence). The CDR3 is CASSPTDTTDTQYF. For the CDR3, the DNA is TGTGCCAGCAGCCCGACGGACACGACAGATACGCAGTATTTT.

The CDR3 is CASGLVQGVVSNQPQHF. The CDR3 DNA reads as TGTGCTAGTGGTTTGGTACAGGGGGTGGTCAGCAATCAGCCCCAGCATTTT. This sequence joins TRBV12-5 and TRBJ1-5, with 8 bases aligning to TRBD1. Germline V gives CDR1 LGHNT, CDR2 FRNRAP. V was pared by 0 bases and J by 1 base, with 5 bases of the junction left unmatched. This CDR3 comprises 17 residues.

V gene TRBV6-1 combines with J gene TRBJ1-3; D gene unclear. The CDR3 runs 15 residues. The V end was cut by 0 bases, the J end by 1 base, with 7 bases between. From germline, CDR1 is MNHNS and CDR2 SASEGT. The CDR3 is CASSEALRSGNTIYF. The CDR3 coding sequence is TGTGCCAGCAGTGAAGCCCTGAGGTCTGGAAACACCATATATTTT.

This clone was recorded only once. This chain uses TRBV10-2 with TRBJ1-6, with TRBD1 matching 10 bases. Per germline, CDR1 WSHSY and CDR2 SAAADI. CDR3 length: 16 residues. Trimming cost V 4 bases and J 10 bases; bases outside gene matches: 10. For the CDR3, the DNA is TGCGCCAGCAGTGTTGGGACAGGGGACCGATCATCACCCCTCCACTTT. This translates into CASSVGTGDRSSPLHF.